The 22 T cell receptor beta chains reported below all come from one sample, sequenced in a study of neurological immune-mediated disorders (dated 2019 in TCRdb). The library relied on 5' RACE. For sequencing, an Illumina HiSeq 2500 was employed. TCRdb's own reprocessing of the public reads used fastp at Q25 and MiXCR and kept productive beta chains. Entries are consolidated by CDR3 protein sequence, retaining the most common genes and DNA. Across this sample there are some 66,000 distinct CDR3 sequences, with 4.5% seen only once. 6.9% of the sample goes to the ten largest clones. Sequencing was carried out using PBMCs. Receptor source: a man aged 25 to 40 with multiple sclerosis.

This clonotype was observed at least ten times. The V and J genes are TRBV9 and TRBJ1-5; 8 positions match TRBD1. CDR3 length equals 21 residues. The germline V gene encodes CDR1 SGDLS and CDR2 YYNGEE. With V trimmed by 4 bases and J by 0 bases, 21 bases remained unmatched. The chain's CDR3 is CASSSSTGVPSGNYSNQPQHF. The CDR3 bases are TGTGCCAGCAGCTCCTCGACAGGGGTCCCTTCGGGAAATTATAGCAATCAGCCCCAGCATTTT.

The rearrangement joins TRBV20-1 to TRBJ2-3, with D perhaps matching TRBD2 (7 bases). The CDR3 sequence is 14 residues long. Trimming cost V 3 bases and J 4 bases, with 14 bases left between them. Looked up from germline, CDR1 is DFQATT and CDR2 is SNEGSKA (reference sequence). Here the CDR3 DNA reads TGCAGTGCTAGTCGTGGGGGGGCAGCAGATACGCAGTATTTT. It specifies CSASRGGAADTQYF.

In its sample, this clonotype was seen many times. The chain joins TRBV5-1 to TRBJ2-7; D is possibly TRBD1 or TRBD2 (5 bases each). The CDR3 has 15 amino acids. Germline values: CDR1 SGHRS, CDR2 YFSETQ. The V end was cut by 0 bases, the J end by 0 bases, with 10 bases between. CDR3 sequence (DNA): TGCGCCAGCAGCTTGGGAGGGGTTCACTCCTACGAGCAGTACGTC. This translates into CASSLGGVHSYEQYV.

Many counts were recorded for this clonotype. The rearrangement uses TRBV5-4 and TRBJ2-6; D might be TRBD1 (5 bases). This CDR3 comprises 16 residues. Deletions cut 6 bases from V and 2 bases from J, with 15 bases between. Per the germline V gene, CDR1 is SGHNT and CDR2 is YYREEE (reference sequence). The CDR3 here is CASNPWGLAGANVLTF. The CDR3 nucleotides read TGTGCCAGCAACCCGTGGGGCCTCGCTGGGGCCAACGTCCTGACTTTC.

At least ten counts were recorded for this clonotype. The chain combines TRBV5-1 with TRBJ2-5; 11 bases agree with TRBD1. CDR3 length: 17 amino acids. The V gene end was trimmed by 4 bases and the J gene end by 2 bases; junction bases not matched to a gene: 10. Germline CDR1 reads SGHRS; CDR2 reads YFSETQ. CDR3 DNA: TGCGCCAGCAGCCCAGGCCCGGGACAGGGGGGACAAGAGACCCAGTACTTC. As protein: CASSPGPGQGGQETQYF.

This clonotype occurred a few times. The J gene is TRBJ2-2, the V gene TRBV5-6; the D gene is possibly TRBD1 (5 bases). Trimming removed 5 bases at V and 3 bases at J, with 11 bases between. In germline, CDR1 is SGHDT, CDR2 YYEEEE. The CDR3 contains 14 residues. The CDR3 coding sequence is TGTGCCAGCAGTGTCAGGGATTACACCGGGGAGCTGTTTTTT. Translated: CASSVRDYTGELFF.

There are many counts of this clonotype. This rearrangement joins TRBV3-1 to TRBJ2-3, with D perhaps matching TRBD2 (6 bases). V was pared by 8 bases and J by 1 base, with 13 bases between. The CDR3 contains 14 residues. Germline V lookup: CDR1 LGHDT, CDR2 YNNKEL (reference sequence). The CDR3 DNA reads as TGTGCCAGCGGGAGCTCGGGGGGCACAGATACGCAGTATTTT. Translating it yields CASGSSGGTDTQYF.

This clonotype was seen at least ten times. The J gene is TRBJ1-4, the V gene TRBV10-1; D remains ambiguous. V lost 3 bases and J lost 7, with 12 bases in between. This CDR3 spans 14 amino acids. Germline values: CDR1 WNHNN, CDR2 SYGVQD (reference sequence). The CDR3 region has the DNA TGCGCCAGCAGTGATGCGGGTTTCAGTGAAAAACTGTTTTTT. This sequence encodes CASSDAGFSEKLFF.

This clonotype occurred many times. This chain links TRBV14 with TRBJ1-1; the D is unclear. From germline, CDR1 is SGHDN and CDR2 FVKESK. The CDR3 contains 14 residues. The V end lost 6 bases, the J end lost 0 bases, and 11 bases lay between the germline ends. The CDR3, as DNA: TGTGCCAGCAGTATCGACGCCATGAACACTGAAGCTTTCTTT. It specifies CASSIDAMNTEAFF.

This clonotype was observed a few times. The chain links TRBV20-1 to TRBJ2-3; 14 nucleotides line up with TRBD2. After removal of 3 bases from V and 4 bases from J, the junction contained 6 bases not matched to a gene. Germline-derived CDR1 and CDR2 are DFQATT and SNEGSKA (reference sequence). The CDR3 has 16 amino acids. This CDR3 is CSASEGLAGGPDTQYF. Here the CDR3 DNA reads TGCAGTGCTAGTGAAGGACTAGCGGGGGGACCAGATACGCAGTATTTT.

This clonotype has at least ten counts. V usage is TRBV5-1 and J usage is TRBJ1-1, with D perhaps TRBD1 (5 bases). With 4 bases removed from V and 1 base from J, the gap between germline ends came to 17 bases. This CDR3 has 16 residues. The germline V gene encodes CDR1 SGHRS and CDR2 YFSETQ. The chain's CDR3 is CASSPVGGAANTEAFF. The CDR3 coding sequence is TGCGCCAGCAGCCCCGTGGGAGGGGCGGCGAACACTGAAGCTTTCTTT.

This clonotype showed up many times. The V call is TRBV5-6, the J call TRBJ2-7, with D perhaps TRBD2 (5 bases). Trimming shortened V by 2 bases and J by 8 bases, and 17 bases separated the two germline ends. Germline lookup yields CDR1 SGHDT and CDR2 YYEEEE. CDR3 length: 14 residues. CDR3 sequence reads: CASSFGGGPGKQYF. DNA for the CDR3: TGTGCCAGCAGCTTCGGTGGAGGCCCCGGCAAGCAGTACTTC.

This clonotype has ten or more counts. The V gene is TRBV7-3, the J gene TRBJ1-1, with TRBD1 identical over 12 bases. The V segment lost 5 bases and the J segment 3 bases; nucleotides outside the gene matches: 7. This CDR3 has 16 residues. In germline, CDR1 is SGHTA, CDR2 FQGTGA. The CDR3 bases are TGTGCCAGCAGCGCAGGGACAGGGGGCTTTGACACTGAAGCTTTCTTT. It specifies CASSAGTGGFDTEAFF.

This clonotype was found a few times. The V call is TRBV7-6, the J call TRBJ2-5, with D maybe TRBD2 (5 bases). The germline CDR1 and CDR2 sequences are SGHVS and FNYEAQ. With 1 base removed from V and 1 base from J, the gap between germline ends came to 10 bases. This CDR3 is 15 amino acids long. CDR3 coding DNA: TGTGCCAGCAGCTTAGAGCCGGGGTTCCAAGAGACCCAGTACTTC. Translation: CASSLEPGFQETQYF.

This clonotype has at least ten counts. V gene TRBV10-3 combines with J gene TRBJ1-2; D unresolved. V dropped 4 bases and J dropped 0 bases, with 6 bases sitting between them. The CDR3 totals 13 residues. Looked up from germline, CDR1 is ENHRY and CDR2 is SYGVKD. This CDR3 reads CAISGNSNYGYTF. CDR3 sequence (DNA): TGTGCCATCAGTGGAAACTCTAACTATGGCTACACCTTC.

This clonotype was counted only a few times. The rearrangement joins TRBV20-1 to TRBJ1-1; TRBD1 might be the D (6 bases). Germline V gene data show CDR1 as DFQATT and CDR2 as SNEGSKA (reference sequence). CDR3 length: 12 amino acids. Trimming stripped 5 bases from V and 7 bases from J, with 14 bases between. CDR3 loop: CSAGGARVEAFF. The CDR3 coding sequence is TGCAGTGCTGGGGGGGCCCGAGTTGAAGCTTTCTTT.

J is TRBJ1-1 and V is TRBV29-1; D remains unclear. V dropped 6 bases and J dropped 2 bases, with 13 bases sitting between them. This CDR3 spans 13 amino acids. From germline, CDR1 is SQVTM and CDR2 ANQGSEA. CDR3 coding DNA: TGCAGCGTAGTTTCGATGGAAAACACTGAAGCTTTCTTT. This translates into CSVVSMENTEAFF.

The chain has TRBV5-1 and TRBJ1-1, with D possibly TRBD1 on 6 matching bases. Trimming shortened V by 4 bases and J by 9 bases, and 16 bases separated the two germline ends. In germline, CDR1 is SGHRS, CDR2 YFSETQ. This CDR3 region has 13 residues. This CDR3 is CASSLGHPSQAFF. In DNA form, the CDR3 reads TGCGCCAGCAGCCTGGGACACCCATCTCAAGCTTTCTTT. Combining the CDR3 with reference TRBV5-1 and TRBJ1-1 gives the whole variable domain KAGVTQTPRYLIKTRGQQVTLSCSPISGHRSVSWYQQTPGQGLQFLFEYFSETQRNKGNFPGRFSGRQFSNSRSEMNVSTLELGDSALYLCASSLGHPSQAFFGQGTRLTVV.

The chain uses TRBV29-1 and TRBJ2-7; 9 nucleotides align to TRBD1. The CDR3 is 15 residues long. V shed 0 bases and J 2 bases; nucleotides not matched to a gene: 5. From germline, CDR1 is SQVTM and CDR2 ANQGSEA. The CDR3 DNA is TGCAGCGTTGAAGACCGGGACAGGGAAACCTACGAGCAGTACTTC. Its translation is CSVEDRDRETYEQYF.

This clonotype has a handful of counts. This chain connects TRBV29-1 to TRBJ1-1; 9 bases map to TRBD1. This CDR3 contains 15 residues. V shed 6 bases, J shed 1 base, and the junction held 9 bases outside the gene matches. CDR1 is SQVTM and CDR2 is ANQGSEA in the germline V gene. This chain's CDR3 is CSVDKGQGGNTEAFF. As DNA, the CDR3 is TGCAGCGTGGATAAGGGACAGGGAGGGAACACTGAAGCTTTCTTT.

This clonotype was recorded many times. The rearrangement links TRBV7-2 to TRBJ2-7, with TRBD2 identical over 8 bases. Germline V gene lookup returns CDR1 SGHTA and CDR2 FQGNSA. V lost 5 bases to trimming and J lost 2 bases; unmatched junction nucleotides: 8. The CDR3 is 15 residues long. CDR3 residues: CASSLYVSGAYEQYV. The CDR3 DNA reads as TGTGCCAGCAGCCTCTATGTTAGCGGGGCCTACGAGCAGTACGTC.

The chain has TRBV5-1 and TRBJ2-5, with 9 positions matching TRBD2. The CDR3 is made up of 15 amino acids. The germline gives CDR1 SGHRS, CDR2 YFSETQ. V gave up 2 bases and J gave up 4 bases; unmatched junction bases: 6. CDR3 sequence: CASSLISGGGETQYF. The CDR3 DNA reads TGCGCCAGCAGCTTAATTAGCGGGGGAGGAGAGACCCAGTACTTC. Complete variable domain (other parts from reference TRBV5-1 and TRBJ2-5): KAGVTQTPRYLIKTRGQQVTLSCSPISGHRSVSWYQQTPGQGLQFLFEYFSETQRNKGNFPGRFSGRQFSNSRSEMNVSTLELGDSALYLCASSLISGGGETQYFGPGTRLLVL.